A selection of T cell receptor beta chains follows, all from one sample in a study of radiation and T cells in renal cell carcinoma. Here immunoSEQ multiplex PCR was the method, and the copy in TCRdb shows in-frame clones only, minus some. Of 150,000 to 160,000 clones in the sample, 87% were seen once. This specimen consisted of blood, obtained from a patient whose treatment included radiotherapy and nephrectomy. Receptors were obtained from a woman aged 45-65 years with renal cell carcinoma. Both conserved end residues are part of each CDR3. The D gene is left open where the match is weak. Clone size is not always given. Where it is, it says once, few, many or a class for expanded clones.

J	V	size	D	CDR3	DNA
TRBJ1-2	TRBV5-1	once	TRBD1	CASSLGTASANYGYTF	TGCGCCAGCAGCTTAGGGACAGCCTCAGCTAACTATGGCTACACCTTC
TRBJ1-1	TRBV28	.	TRBD1	CASSDAGTGALLEAFF	TGTGCCAGCAGTGATGCCGGGACAGGGGCCCTTCTGGAGGCTTTCTTT
TRBJ2-4	TRBV7-2	.	.	CASSSLNIQYF	TGTGCCAGCAGCTCGTTAAACATTCAGTACTTC
TRBJ2-7	TRBV6-5	.	.	CASSSPARSSSYEQYF	TGTGCCAGCAGTTCCCCGGCAAGGTCCAGCTCCTACGAGCAGTACTTC
TRBJ1-2	TRBV28	.	.	CASSLGVRYGYTF	TGTGCCAGCAGTCTAGGGGTGCGCTATGGCTACACCTTC
TRBJ2-7	TRBV6-5	.	TRBD1	CASSTDRVTYEQYF	TGTGCCAGCAGTACCGACAGGGTAACCTACGAGCAGTACTTC
TRBJ2-3	TRBV2	.	TRBD2	CASGAGGHTDTQYF	TGTGCCAGCGGAGCGGGGGGGCATACAGATACGCAGTATTTT
TRBJ1-1	TRBV11-1	.	TRBD1	CASSFTGEGTEAFF	TGTGCCAGCAGCTTTACAGGGGAGGGCACTGAAGCTTTCTTT
TRBJ2-3	TRBV7-3	.	.	CASSLSQGGRTDTQYF	TGTGCCAGCAGCTTAAGTCAGGGGGGTAGGACAGATACGCAGTATTTT
TRBJ2-3	TRBV2	.	.	CASSEVGTVSTDTQYF	TGTGCCAGCAGTGAAGTGGGGACCGTTAGCACAGATACGCAGTATTTT
TRBJ1-5	TRBV19	few	TRBD1	CASSFGTGGSQPQHF	TGTGCCAGTAGTTTCGGGACAGGGGGCAGTCAGCCCCAGCATTTT
TRBJ1-1	TRBV10-3	.	.	CAIRDAIGTEAFF	TGTGCCATCAGAGACGCGATAGGCACTGAAGCTTTCTTT
TRBJ2-7	TRBV19	.	.	CASSEQGYEQYF	TGTGCCAGTAGCGAACAGGGCTACGAGCAGTACTTC
TRBJ2-2	TRBV7-6	.	.	CASSRGTVNTGELFF	TGTGCCAGCAGCCGCGGGACGGTAAACACCGGGGAGCTGTTTTTT
TRBJ2-2	TRBV2	.	TRBD1	CASSGDRAGELFF	TGTGCCAGCAGTGGGGACAGGGCCGGGGAGCTGTTTTTT
TRBJ2-7	TRBV4-1	.	.	CASSQGVDYEQYF	TGCGCCAGCAGCCAAGGGGTGGACTACGAGCAGTACTTC
TRBJ2-5	TRBV4-1	.	.	CASSKLEGSWETQYF	TGCGCCAGCAGCAAGCTAGAGGGGTCGTGGGAGACCCAGTACTTC
TRBJ1-2	TRBV6-5	.	.	CASSLGRDFYGYTF	TGTGCCAGCAGCCTTGGACGGGACTTCTATGGCTACACCTTC
TRBJ1-5	TRBV4-1	.	TRBD1	CASSPWEGAVDQPQHF	TGCGCCAGCAGCCCGTGGGAGGGGGCTGTGGATCAGCCCCAGCATTTT
TRBJ1-3	TRBV7-2	.	.	CASSPTGNTIYF	TGTGCCAGCAGCCCAACTGGAAACACCATATATTTT
TRBJ1-3	TRBV4-1	few	.	CASSHVRGGGNTIYF	TGCGCCAGCAGCCATGTCAGGGGTGGGGGAAACACCATATATTTT
TRBJ2-2	TRBV7-2	.	.	CASSLTRSDTGELFF	TGTGCCAGCAGCTTAACGCGTTCTGACACCGGGGAGCTGTTTTTT
TRBJ1-2	TRBV5-4	few	.	CASSLGRQGNYGYTF	TGTGCCAGCAGCTTGGGTCGCCAGGGGAACTATGGCTACACCTTC
TRBJ2-3	TRBV13	.	.	CASSSRQYTDTQYF	TGTGCCAGCAGCTCCAGACAGTACACAGATACGCAGTATTTT
TRBJ2-5	TRBV6-1	.	TRBD1	CASSALTGGRGETQYF	TGTGCCAGCAGTGCCTTGACAGGGGGAAGGGGAGAGACCCAGTACTTC
TRBJ1-6	TRBV25-1	.	TRBD1	CASSVSGTGPSPLHF	TGTGCCAGCAGCGTCTCCGGGACAGGGCCCTCACCCCTCCACTTT
TRBJ1-5	TRBV2	.	.	CASIPGVLGLSQPQHF	TGTGCCAGCATCCCAGGGGTCCTAGGGTTGAGTCAGCCCCAGCATTTT
TRBJ1-5	TRBV6-5	.	.	CASSPGTPFNQPQHF	TGTGCCAGCAGTCCCGGGACCCCTTTTAATCAGCCCCAGCATTTT